Listed below are T cell receptor beta chains from one sample, sequenced in a study of cytomegalovirus exposure and HLA in healthy donors. Profiled with immunoSEQ multiplex PCR; TCRdb holds only in-frame clones, not every one. The table lists over 150,000 clones, roughly 87% of them singletons. The sequencing input was PBMCs. The source is a girl in the first two years of life in good health and CMV-seronegative. CDR3s include the opening cysteine and the closing phenylalanine or tryptophan. Fields, in order: J gene, V gene, clone size, D gene, CDR3 DNA, CDR3 protein. The D gene is left open where the match is weak. For some rows the clone size is stated as once, few or many, or as a class when expanded; others skip it.

>TRBJ2-1|TRBV4-1|NA|NA
TGCGCCAGCAGCCAAGATTCCCGGGGACTCAATGAGCAGTTCTTC
CASSQDSRGLNEQFF
>TRBJ1-2|TRBV13|NA|NA
TGTGCCAGCAGCCTACAGGGTAGCTATGGCTACACCTTC
CASSLQGSYGYTF
>TRBJ2-7|TRBV9|NA|TRBD1
TGTGCCAGCAGCGCCAGACAGGGGAGCTACGAGCAGTACTTC
CASSARQGSYEQYF
>TRBJ2-7|TRBV6-5|once|NA
TGTGCCAGCAGTTACTTACAGGGATTCTACGAGCAGTACTTC
CASSYLQGFYEQYF
>TRBJ2-7|TRBV13|NA|TRBD2
TGTGCCAGCAGCTTAGGCCAACGGGGAGGGGAGCAGTACTTC
CASSLGQRGGEQYF
>TRBJ2-7|TRBV7-9|few|TRBD2
TGTTCCAGCAGCCCTAGCGTGGGGGGGGTCGAGCAGTACTTC
CSSSPSVGGVEQYF
>TRBJ2-7|TRBV30|NA|NA
TGTGCCTGGAGCCTGGTCCTGACAAATACCTACGAGCAGTACTTC
CAWSLVLTNTYEQYF
>TRBJ2-5|TRBV5-6|NA|NA
TGTGCCAGCAGCTTGGGCCCTAGCCGGGAGACCCAGTACTTC
CASSLGPSRETQYF
>TRBJ2-5|TRBV5-1|NA|TRBD1
TGCGCCAGCAGATGGACAGGGAAAGAGACCCAGTACTTC
CASRWTGKETQYF
>TRBJ1-4|TRBV25-1|NA|TRBD1
TGTGCCAGCAGTGGCTACAGGGGGGGTAATGAAAAACTGTTTTTT
CASSGYRGGNEKLFF
>TRBJ2-2|TRBV11-2|NA|NA
TGTGCCAGCAGCTTACTCTTTTCCGTGTACGGGGAGCTGTTTTTT
CASSLLFSVYGELFF
>TRBJ2-1|TRBV13|NA|NA
TGTGCCAGCAGCTTACAGGGCTGGCAGTTCTTC
CASSLQGWQFF
>TRBJ2-5|TRBV7-9|NA|TRBD2
TGTGCCAGCAGCTCGCCGGGACTAGCGGGAGCAGCACAAGAGACCCAGTACTTC
CASSSPGLAGAAQETQYF
>TRBJ2-7|TRBV7-4|NA|TRBD1
TGTGCCAACTTCCCCGGGACAGGTCCTTACGAGCAGTACTTC
CANFPGTGPYEQYF
>TRBJ2-3|TRBV5-1|NA|TRBD1
TGCGCCAGCAGCTCCAACTACGACTGGACAGGGAATAGCACAGATACGCAGTATTTT
CASSSNYDWTGNSTDTQYF
>TRBJ1-1|TRBV6-6|once|TRBD1
TGTGCCAGCAGCCTGAGGACAGGGGTAACTGAAGCTTTCTTT
CASSLRTGVTEAFF
>TRBJ1-5|TRBV15|NA|TRBD1
TGTGCCACCAGCAGAGATCAGCCCGGGACAGGGGGTCAGCCCCAGCATTTT
CATSRDQPGTGGQPQHF
>TRBJ1-5|TRBV19|few|NA
TGTGCCAGTAGTATGAGGTTGCCAAAGGGCAATCAGCCCCAGCATTTT
CASSMRLPKGNQPQHF
>TRBJ1-5|TRBV2|NA|NA
TGTGCCAGCGGGAGGGGTTCGCAGCCCCAGCATTTT
CASGRGSQPQHF
>TRBJ1-5|TRBV5-5|NA|TRBD1
TGTGCCAGCAGCTTGGCCGTCAAAGAATACAGGGGTAGCAATCAGCCCCAGCATTTT
CASSLAVKEYRGSNQPQHF
>TRBJ2-1|TRBV10-3|few|TRBD2
TGTGCCATCGCGCCAGCGGGAGAATCCTACAATGAGCAGTTCTTC
CAIAPAGESYNEQFF
>TRBJ1-5|TRBV19|few|NA
TGTGCCAGTAGTATCGGCGGGGGCGGCAATCAGCCCCAGCATTTT
CASSIGGGGNQPQHF
>TRBJ2-3|TRBV5-4|once|NA
TGTGCCAGCAGCTTGGACTTGAGGTGGACAGATACGCAGTATTTT
CASSLDLRWTDTQYF
>TRBJ2-3|TRBV7-9|NA|NA
TGTGCCAGCAGCTCCCTTGGCGGGATCGGGACAGATACGCAGTATTTT
CASSSLGGIGTDTQYF
>TRBJ2-5|TRBV29-1|NA|NA
TGCAGCGTGCCACTAGCATCTGCGGAGACCCAGTACTTC
CSVPLASAETQYF
>TRBJ2-3|TRBV7-9|NA|NA
TGTGCCAGCAGCTTAGTCATTACGGACTGGAACACAGATACGCAGTATTTT
CASSLVITDWNTDTQYF
>TRBJ1-4|TRBV6-1|NA|NA
TGTGCCAGCAGTGAACGCGGTGGGGCGAGCGAAAAACTGTTTTTT
CASSERGGASEKLFF
>TRBJ2-3|TRBV7-3|NA|TRBD2
TGTGCCAGCAGCTTCCGACGCGGTTGGGACCGACTAGCGGGAGCAGATACGCAGTATTTT
CASSFRRGWDRLAGADTQYF
>TRBJ2-1|TRBV29-1|NA|NA
TGCAGCGCCGGGAGTAGCTCCTACAATGAGCAGTTCTTC
CSAGSSSYNEQFF
>TRBJ1-1|TRBV6-6|NA|TRBD1
TGTGCCAGCAGTACCCGGGACAGGGAGAGGACTGAAGCTTTCTTT
CASSTRDRERTEAFF
>TRBJ2-5|TRBV4-1|NA|TRBD2
TGCGCCAGCAGCCTACAAAGCGGGAAAGAGACCCAGTACTTC
CASSLQSGKETQYF
>TRBJ2-7|TRBV6-5|NA|TRBD2
TGTGCCAGCAGTTACCGGAAGGGTGGGGGGGCCTACGAGCAGTACTTC
CASSYRKGGGAYEQYF
>TRBJ2-2|TRBV5-4|few|NA
TGTGCCAGCAGCTTGATAGGACAGATTACCGGGGAGCTGTTTTTT
CASSLIGQITGELFF
>TRBJ1-3|TRBV19|few|NA
TGTGCCAGTCATCAGGGATACGGAAACACCATATATTTT
CASHQGYGNTIYF
>TRBJ2-3|TRBV29-1|NA|NA
TGCAGCGTTGTCCCAGGGCTACACACAGATACGCAGTATTTT
CSVVPGLHTDTQYF
>TRBJ2-1|TRBV5-4|once|TRBD2
TGTGCCAGCAGCTTGGGACTAGCGGGAGGATACAATGAGCAGTTCTTC
CASSLGLAGGYNEQFF
>TRBJ2-2|TRBV9|NA|NA
TGTGCCGGCAGCCCCAACCTAGGTGGGGAGCTGTTTTTT
CAGSPNLGGELFF
>TRBJ2-3|TRBV18|NA|TRBD2
TGTGCCAGCTCACCATACCGGTCTCGGAGACAAGGACTAGCGGGAGGGCCGACAGATACGCAGTATTTT
CASSPYRSRRQGLAGGPTDTQYF
>TRBJ2-5|TRBV19|once|NA
TGTGCCAGTAGTATCAAACCCTCCCGGGGAGGAGAGACCCAGTACTTC
CASSIKPSRGGETQYF
>TRBJ2-4|TRBV5-6|NA|NA
TGTGCCAGCAGCCCAGCTAGCGTAACCAAAAACATTCAGTACTTC
CASSPASVTKNIQYF